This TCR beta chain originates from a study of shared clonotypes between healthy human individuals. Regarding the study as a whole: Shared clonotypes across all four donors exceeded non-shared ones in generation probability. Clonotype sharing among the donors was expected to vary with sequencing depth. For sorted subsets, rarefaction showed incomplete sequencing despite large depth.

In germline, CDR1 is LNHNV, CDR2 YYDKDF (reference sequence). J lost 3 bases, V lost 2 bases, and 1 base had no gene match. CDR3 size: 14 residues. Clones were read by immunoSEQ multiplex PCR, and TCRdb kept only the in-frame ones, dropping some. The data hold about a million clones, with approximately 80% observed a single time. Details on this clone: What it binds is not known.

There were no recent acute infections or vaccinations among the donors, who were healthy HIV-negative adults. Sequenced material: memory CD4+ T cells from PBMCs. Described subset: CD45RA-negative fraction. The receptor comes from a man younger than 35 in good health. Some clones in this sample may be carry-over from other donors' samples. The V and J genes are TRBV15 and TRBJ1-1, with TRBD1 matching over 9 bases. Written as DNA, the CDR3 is TGTGCCACCAGCAGACGACAGGGGGACACTGAAGCTTTCTTT. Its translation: CATSRRQGDTEAFF.